This T cell receptor (beta chain) comes out of a study of T and B cells in COVID-19 patients. The CDR3 runs 13 residues. V shed 7 bases and J 10 bases; nucleotides not matched to a gene: 6. In germline, CDR1 is GTSNPN, CDR2 SVGIG (reference sequence). This clonotype showed up just a few times. Blood genomic DNA input for TRB amplification was about 240-550 ng. Multiplex PCR with BIOMED2 TRB-A/B primer pools amplified TRB rearrangements. Each CDR3 protein gets one entry after TCRdb re-called the multiplex PCR reads with MiXCR. The table includes around 8,700 distinct CDR3 sequences, about a third detected once.

This receptor was identified in a human donor with active COVID-19. The specimen was blood. V is TRBV30 and J is TRBJ1-6; TRBD1 matches 11 bases. CDR3 sequence reads: CASWDRGKSPLHF. As DNA, the CDR3 is TGTGCCTCCTGGGACAGGGGGAAATCACCCCTCCACTTT.